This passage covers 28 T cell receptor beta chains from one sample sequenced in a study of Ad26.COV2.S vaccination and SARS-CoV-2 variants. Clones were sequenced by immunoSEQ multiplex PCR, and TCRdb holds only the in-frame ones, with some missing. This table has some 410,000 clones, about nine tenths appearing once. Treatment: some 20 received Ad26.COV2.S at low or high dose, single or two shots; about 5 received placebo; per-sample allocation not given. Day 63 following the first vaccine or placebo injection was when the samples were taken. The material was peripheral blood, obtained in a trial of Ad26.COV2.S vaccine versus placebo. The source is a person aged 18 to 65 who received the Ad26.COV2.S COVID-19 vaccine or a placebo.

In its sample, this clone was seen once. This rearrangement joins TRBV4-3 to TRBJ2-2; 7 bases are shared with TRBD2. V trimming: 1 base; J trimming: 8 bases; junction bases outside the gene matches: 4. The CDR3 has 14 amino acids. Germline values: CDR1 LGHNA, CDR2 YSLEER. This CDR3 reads CASSQGRGSGELFF. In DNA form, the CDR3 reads TGCGCCAGCAGCCAAGGTCGCGGGAGTGGGGAGCTGTTTTTT.

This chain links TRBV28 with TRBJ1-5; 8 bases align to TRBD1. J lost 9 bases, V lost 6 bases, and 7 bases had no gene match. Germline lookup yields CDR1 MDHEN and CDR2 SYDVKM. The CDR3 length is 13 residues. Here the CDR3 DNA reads TGTGCCAGCAGGGGGGACAGGTCTTGGCCCCAGCATTTT. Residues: CASRGDRSWPQHF.

The chain's CDR3 is CASSPGQGPEAFF. In DNA form, the CDR3 reads TGTGCCAGCAGTCCGGGACAGGGACCTGAAGCTTTCTTT. The gene calls are TRBV6-5 and TRBJ1-1; 9 nucleotides align to TRBD1. J lost 6 bases, V lost 5 bases, and 4 bases had no gene match. This CDR3 comprises 13 residues. CDR1 and CDR2 (germline): MNHEY, SVGAGI.

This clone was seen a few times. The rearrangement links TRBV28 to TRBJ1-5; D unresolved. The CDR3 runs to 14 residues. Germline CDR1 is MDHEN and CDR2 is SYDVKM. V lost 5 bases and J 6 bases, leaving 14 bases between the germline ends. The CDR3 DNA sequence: TGTGCCAGCAGTCCCCACCCCATGATTCAGCCCCAGCATTTT. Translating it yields CASSPHPMIQPQHF.

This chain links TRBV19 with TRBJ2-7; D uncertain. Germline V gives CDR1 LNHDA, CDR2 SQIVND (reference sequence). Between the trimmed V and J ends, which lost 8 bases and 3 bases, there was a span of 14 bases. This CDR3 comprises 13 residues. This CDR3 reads CASARKTFYEQYF. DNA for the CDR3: TGTGCCAGTGCTCGGAAGACATTCTACGAGCAGTACTTC.

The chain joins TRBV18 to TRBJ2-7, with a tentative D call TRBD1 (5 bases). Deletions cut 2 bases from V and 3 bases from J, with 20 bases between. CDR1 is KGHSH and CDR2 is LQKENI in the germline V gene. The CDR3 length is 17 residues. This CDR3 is CASSPFRGQFGYYEQYF. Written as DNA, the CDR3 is TGTGCCAGCTCACCATTTAGGGGCCAATTTGGATACTACGAGCAGTACTTC.

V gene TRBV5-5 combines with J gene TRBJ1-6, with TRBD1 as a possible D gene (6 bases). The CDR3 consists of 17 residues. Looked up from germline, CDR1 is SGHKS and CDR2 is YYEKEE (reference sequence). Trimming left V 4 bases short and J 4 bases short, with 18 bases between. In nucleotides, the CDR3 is TGTGCCAGCAGCGCGGTCGGGGGGCGAGATTATAATTCACCCCTCCACTTT. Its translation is CASSAVGGRDYNSPLHF. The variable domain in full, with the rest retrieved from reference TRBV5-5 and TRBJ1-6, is DAGVTQSPTHLIKTRGQQVTLRCSPISGHKSVSWYQQVLGQGPQFIFQYYEKEERGRGNFPDRFSARQFPNYSSELNVNALLLGDSALYLCASSAVGGRDYNSPLHFGNGTRLTVT.

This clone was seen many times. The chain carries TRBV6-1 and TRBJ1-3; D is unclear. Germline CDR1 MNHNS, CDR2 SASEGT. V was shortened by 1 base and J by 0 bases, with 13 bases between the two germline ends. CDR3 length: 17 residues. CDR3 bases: TGTGCCAGCAGTGAAGAAGGCTACAGCTTCTCTGGAAACACCATATATTTT. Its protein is CASSEEGYSFSGNTIYF.

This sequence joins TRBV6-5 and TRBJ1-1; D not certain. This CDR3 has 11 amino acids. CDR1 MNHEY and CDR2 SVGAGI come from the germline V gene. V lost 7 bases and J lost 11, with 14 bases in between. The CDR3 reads CASTQGDRAFF. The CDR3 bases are TGTGCCAGCACGCAAGGCGACCGCGCTTTCTTT.

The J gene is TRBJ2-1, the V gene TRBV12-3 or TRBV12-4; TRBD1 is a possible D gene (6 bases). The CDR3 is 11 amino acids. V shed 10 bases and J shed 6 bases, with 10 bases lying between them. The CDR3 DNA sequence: TGTGCCACCAACAGGGCCAATGAGCAGTTCTTC. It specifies CATNRANEQFF.

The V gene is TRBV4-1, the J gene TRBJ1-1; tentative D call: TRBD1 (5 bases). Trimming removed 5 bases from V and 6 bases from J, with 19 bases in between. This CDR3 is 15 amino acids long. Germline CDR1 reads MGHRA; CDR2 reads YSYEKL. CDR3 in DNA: TGCGCCAGCAGCAGAAGGGGAATACCAAGGGCTGAAGCTTTCTTT. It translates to CASSRRGIPRAEAFF.

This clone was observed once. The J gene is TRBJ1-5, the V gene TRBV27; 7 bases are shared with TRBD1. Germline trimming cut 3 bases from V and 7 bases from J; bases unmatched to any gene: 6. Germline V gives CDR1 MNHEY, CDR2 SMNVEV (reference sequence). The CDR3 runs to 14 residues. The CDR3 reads CASSFQGGGQPQHF. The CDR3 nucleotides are TGTGCCAGCAGTTTTCAGGGGGGAGGACAGCCCCAGCATTTT.

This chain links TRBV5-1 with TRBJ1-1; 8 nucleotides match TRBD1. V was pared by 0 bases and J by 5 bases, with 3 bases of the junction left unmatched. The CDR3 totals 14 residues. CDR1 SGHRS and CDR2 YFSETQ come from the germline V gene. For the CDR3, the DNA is TGCGCCAGCAGCTTGGGACAGGGGATTACTGAAGCTTTCTTT. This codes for CASSLGQGITEAFF.

The CDR3 spells CASSLSPGLNTEAFF. The CDR3, as DNA: TGTGCCAGCAGCTTATCGCCAGGGCTGAACACTGAAGCTTTCTTT. The chain employs TRBV7-2 and TRBJ1-1, with TRBD1 as a possible D gene (5 bases). The CDR3 runs 15 residues. Per germline, CDR1 SGHTA and CDR2 FQGNSA. The germline V and J ends were trimmed by 2 bases and 0 bases, with 10 bases remaining between them.

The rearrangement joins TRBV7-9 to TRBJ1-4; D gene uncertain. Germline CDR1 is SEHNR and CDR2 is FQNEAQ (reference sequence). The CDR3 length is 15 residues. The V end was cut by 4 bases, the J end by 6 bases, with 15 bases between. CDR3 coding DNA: TGTGCCAGCAGCTCAACGGTCGAACATTATGAAAAACTGTTTTTT. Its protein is CASSSTVEHYEKLFF. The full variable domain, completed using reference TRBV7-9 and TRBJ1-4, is DTGVSQNPRHKITKRGQNVTFRCDPISEHNRLYWYRQTLGQGPEFLTYFQNEAQLEKSRLLSDRFSAERPKGSFSTLEIQRTEQGDSAMYLCASSSTVEHYEKLFFGSGTQLSVL.

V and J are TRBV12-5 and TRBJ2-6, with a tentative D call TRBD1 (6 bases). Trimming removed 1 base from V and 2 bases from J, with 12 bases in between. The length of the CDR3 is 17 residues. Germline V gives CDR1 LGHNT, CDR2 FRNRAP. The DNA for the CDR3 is TGTGCTAGTGGTTTGGCCGGCAGGGGAGCTGGGGCCAACGTCCTGACTTTC. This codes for CASGLAGRGAGANVLTF. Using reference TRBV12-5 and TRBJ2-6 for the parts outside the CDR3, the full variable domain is DARVTQTPRHKVTEMGQEVTMRCQPILGHNTVFWYRQTMMQGLELLAYFRNRAPLDDSGMPKDRFSAEMPDATLATLKIQPSEPRDSAVYFCASGLAGRGAGANVLTFGAGSRLTVL.

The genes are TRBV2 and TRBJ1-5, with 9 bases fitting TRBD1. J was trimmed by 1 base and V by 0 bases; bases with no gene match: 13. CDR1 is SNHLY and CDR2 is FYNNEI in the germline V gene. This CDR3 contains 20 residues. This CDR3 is CASSEALYRDRAVSNQPQHF. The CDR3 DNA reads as TGTGCCAGCAGTGAAGCCCTTTACCGGGACAGGGCAGTGAGCAATCAGCCCCAGCATTTT.

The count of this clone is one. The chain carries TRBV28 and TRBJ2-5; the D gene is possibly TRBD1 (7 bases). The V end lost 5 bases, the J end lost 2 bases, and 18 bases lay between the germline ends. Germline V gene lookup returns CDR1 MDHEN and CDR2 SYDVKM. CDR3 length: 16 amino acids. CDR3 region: CASSPNRGTAQETQYF. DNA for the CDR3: TGTGCCAGCAGTCCGAACCGCGGGACAGCACAAGAGACCCAGTACTTC.

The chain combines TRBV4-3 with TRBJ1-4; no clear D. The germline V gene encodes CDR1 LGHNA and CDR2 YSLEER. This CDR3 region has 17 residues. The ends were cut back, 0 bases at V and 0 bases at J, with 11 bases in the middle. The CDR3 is CASSQEPGITTNEKLFF. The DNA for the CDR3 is TGCGCCAGCAGCCAAGAACCAGGAATCACAACTAATGAAAAACTGTTTTTT.

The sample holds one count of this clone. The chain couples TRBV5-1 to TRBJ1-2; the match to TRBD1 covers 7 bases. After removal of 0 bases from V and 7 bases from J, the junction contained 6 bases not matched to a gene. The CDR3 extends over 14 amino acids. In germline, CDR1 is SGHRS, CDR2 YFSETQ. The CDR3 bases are TGCGCCAGCAGCTTGGATCAGGGGGTCAGTGGCTACACCTTC. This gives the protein CASSLDQGVSGYTF.

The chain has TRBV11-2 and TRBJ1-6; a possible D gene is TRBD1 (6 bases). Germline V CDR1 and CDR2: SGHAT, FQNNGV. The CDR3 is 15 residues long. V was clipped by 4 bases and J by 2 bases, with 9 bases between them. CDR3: CASSSGTPYNSPLHF. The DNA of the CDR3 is TGTGCCAGCAGCTCCGGGACACCCTATAATTCACCCCTCCACTTT.

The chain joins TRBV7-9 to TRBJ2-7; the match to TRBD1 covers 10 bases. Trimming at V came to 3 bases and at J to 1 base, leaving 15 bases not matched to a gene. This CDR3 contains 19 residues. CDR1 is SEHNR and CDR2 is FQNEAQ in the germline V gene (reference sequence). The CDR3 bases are TGTGCCAGCAGCTTCCTCACCCCCCGACAGGGGGCCATTTCCTACGAGCAGTACTTC. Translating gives CASSFLTPRQGAISYEQYF.

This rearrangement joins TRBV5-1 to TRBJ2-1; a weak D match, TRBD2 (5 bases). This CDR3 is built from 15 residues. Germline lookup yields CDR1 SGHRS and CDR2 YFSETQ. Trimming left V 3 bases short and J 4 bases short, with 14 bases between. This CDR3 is CASSWTDGIYNEQFF. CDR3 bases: TGCGCCAGCAGCTGGACGGACGGGATATACAATGAGCAGTTCTTC. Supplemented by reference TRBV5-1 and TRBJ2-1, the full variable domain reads KAGVTQTPRYLIKTRGQQVTLSCSPISGHRSVSWYQQTPGQGLQFLFEYFSETQRNKGNFPGRFSGRQFSNSRSEMNVSTLELGDSALYLCASSWTDGIYNEQFFGPGTRLTVL.

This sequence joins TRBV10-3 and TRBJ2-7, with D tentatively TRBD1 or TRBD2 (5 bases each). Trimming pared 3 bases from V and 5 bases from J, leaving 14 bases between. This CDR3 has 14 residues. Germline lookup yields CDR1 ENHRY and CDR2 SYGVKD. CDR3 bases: TGTGCCATCAGTGAAATGGGGGAAGGGGACGAGCAGTACTTC. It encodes CAISEMGEGDEQYF.

The CDR3 bases are TGCGCCAGCAGCTTGTTCGGGGCAGATACGCAGTATTTT. Its protein is CASSLFGADTQYF. V is TRBV5-1 and J is TRBJ2-3; weak D call: TRBD2 (5 bases). CDR3 size: 13 residues. The germline gives CDR1 SGHRS, CDR2 YFSETQ. With 1 base removed from V and 4 bases from J, the gap between germline ends came to 7 bases.

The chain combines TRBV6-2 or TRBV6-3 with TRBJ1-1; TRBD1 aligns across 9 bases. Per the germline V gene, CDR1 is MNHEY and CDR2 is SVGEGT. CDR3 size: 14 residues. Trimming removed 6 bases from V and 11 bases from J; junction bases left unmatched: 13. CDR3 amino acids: CASSLDRRTGDAFF. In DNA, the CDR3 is TGTGCCAGCAGCTTGGACCGCAGGACAGGGGATGCTTTCTTT.

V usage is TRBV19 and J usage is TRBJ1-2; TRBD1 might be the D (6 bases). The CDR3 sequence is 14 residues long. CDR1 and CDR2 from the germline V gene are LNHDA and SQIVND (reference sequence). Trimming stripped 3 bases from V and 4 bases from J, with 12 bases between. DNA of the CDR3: TGTGCCAGTAGTATCAACAGGGAGGCCTATGGCTACACCTTC. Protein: CASSINREAYGYTF.

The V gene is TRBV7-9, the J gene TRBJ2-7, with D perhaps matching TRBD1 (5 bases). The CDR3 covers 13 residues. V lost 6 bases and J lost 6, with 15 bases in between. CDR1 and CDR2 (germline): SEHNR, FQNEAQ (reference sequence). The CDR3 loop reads CASRDGQGSEQYF. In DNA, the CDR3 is TGTGCCAGCAGGGATGGGCAGGGTAGCGAGCAGTACTTC.